This T cell receptor beta chain was found in a study of cytomegalovirus exposure and HLA in healthy donors. Regarding the study as a whole: Reports described diagnosis of cytomegalovirus status by the classifier as highly specific and sensitive.

This clone was seen only once. Its target is not known. Sequencing used immunoSEQ multiplex PCR; TCRdb keeps in-frame clones, though not all of them. The sample has 55,000 to 75,000 clones; approximately 94% are singletons. V lost 4 bases and J 0 bases, leaving 16 bases between the germline ends. This CDR3 spans 15 amino acids. Germline-derived CDR1 and CDR2 are SQVTM and ANQGSEA. The sequence was collected from a man aged 18 to 35 in good health and CMV-seropositive. V and J are TRBV29-1 and TRBJ2-7; tentatively, D is TRBD1 (6 bases). Sequenced sample: PBMCs. The CDR3 nucleotides read TGCAGCGTTGCCCACGCGGACAGAACCTCCTACGAGCAGTACTTC. Its protein is CSVAHADRTSYEQYF.